This T cell receptor beta chain derives from a study of blood T cells in healthy people across ages. This clonotype was counted a few times. The antigen is not known. Study observations and caveats: Long-lived and aged donors differed, with more naive CD4+ cells and higher diversity in the long-lived.

The CDR3 contains 17 residues. The V end was cut by 0 bases, the J end by 4 bases, with 19 bases between. The germline CDR1 and CDR2 sequences are DFQATT and SNEGSKA (reference sequence). Alongside a J-beta primer mix, a sample-barcoded 5' primer served in a second PCR lasting about 6 to 11 cycles. Every cDNA molecule carried a tag from a template-switch adaptor bearing 12 random nucleotides. TCRdb called the 5' RACE reads again in MiXCR, with one record for every CDR3 protein. The data show over 300,000 distinct CDR3 sequences, about 55% seen once. The source material was blood. The rearrangement joins TRBV20-1 to TRBJ1-5, with D perhaps matching TRBD1 (6 bases). The sequence derives from a man between 60 and 75 years old in good health. In nucleotides, the CDR3 is TGCAGTGCTAGAGATTTCGGGAAACAGGGAAAGAATCAGCCCCAGCATTTT. It encodes CSARDFGKQGKNQPQHF.